This entry describes one T cell receptor (beta chain). Its target is unknown. This entry comes from a study of type 1 regulatory T cells. Turning to the study itself: An in vitro protocol generated T-allo10, a Tr1-enriched, alloantigen-specific CD4 T cell product.

Per germline, CDR1 MNHNS and CDR2 SASEGT. V was trimmed by 1 base and J by 6 bases, leaving 15 bases between them. The CDR3 has 16 amino acids. Study outcomes and limitations: Compared with non-Tr1 cells, Tr1 cells showed a narrower TCR repertoire.

Using its own MiXCR run on the reads, TCRdb lists one record per CDR3 protein. This table has fewer than 75,000 distinct CDR3 sequences, about 50% appearing once. The source material was cultured non-Tr1 T cells, either the whole culture or a sorted T cell fraction (not recorded which). J is TRBJ2-2 and V is TRBV6-1; D is uncertain. The receptor's source is a human donor in good health. The CDR3 bases are TGTGCCAGCAGTGAAGAAGGAGCCCTGGGGTCCGGGGAGCTGTTTTTT. Its translation: CASSEEGALGSGELFF.